The TCR beta chain described here comes from a study of beta chain features in type 1 diabetes. Findings of the study overall: People with Type 1 diabetes carried modestly yet significantly shorter TCRB CDR3s in all four CD4+ subsets. The naive, central memory and Treg TCRB repertoires showed an apparent similarity that was greater among patients than among healthy donors.

This clone appeared a few times. Its antigen remains unidentified. Over 95% purity was reached by all sorted populations. All of the isolated RNA was reverse transcribed, so expressed TCRB transcripts were sequenced. Profiled with immunoSEQ multiplex PCR; TCRdb holds only in-frame clones, not every one. The sample yields some 150,000 clones, about 13% seen once. The CDR3 covers 15 residues. From germline, CDR1 is ENHRY and CDR2 SYGVKD. The ends lost 6 bases at V and 2 bases at J; junction bases unmatched: 5. The chain couples TRBV10-3 to TRBJ2-1, with 9 positions matching TRBD1. Sequenced input: central memory CD4+ T cells from blood. The TCR comes from a man between 18 and 29 years old with type 1 diabetes. The CDR3 sequence: CAIRGQGPTYNEQFF. CDR3 nucleotide sequence: TGTGCCATCAGGGGACAGGGTCCGACCTACAATGAGCAGTTCTTC.